This TCR beta chain is from a study of blood T cell repertoires in COVID-19. Study-wide background: Acute and convalescent COVID-19 specimens originated in the United States, Italy and Spain.

Germline loops: CDR1 ENHRY, CDR2 SYGVKD. Trimming left V 3 bases short and J 2 bases short, with 6 bases between. CDR3 length: 13 amino acids. Cohort 3 recovered donors had two negative PCRs, clearance, or symptom resolution. The authors' processing: Amplification of reference gene primers provided the estimated nucleated cell counts. Measured with immunoSEQ multiplex PCR; TCRdb has only the in-frame clones, and not every one. V and J calls and clone size are given by that table; D and trimming were obtained from the DNA. The data show approximately 470,000 clones, about nine tenths seen once. This clonotype was sampled from a woman aged 18-29 years who had recovered from COVID-19. The J gene is TRBJ2-3, the V gene TRBV10-3; D is unclear. Sequenced: PBMCs or T cells enriched from blood (not recorded which). Written as DNA, the CDR3 is TGTGCCATCAGTGACCTAAACACAGATACGCAGTATTTT. Protein sequence: CAISDLNTDTQYF.